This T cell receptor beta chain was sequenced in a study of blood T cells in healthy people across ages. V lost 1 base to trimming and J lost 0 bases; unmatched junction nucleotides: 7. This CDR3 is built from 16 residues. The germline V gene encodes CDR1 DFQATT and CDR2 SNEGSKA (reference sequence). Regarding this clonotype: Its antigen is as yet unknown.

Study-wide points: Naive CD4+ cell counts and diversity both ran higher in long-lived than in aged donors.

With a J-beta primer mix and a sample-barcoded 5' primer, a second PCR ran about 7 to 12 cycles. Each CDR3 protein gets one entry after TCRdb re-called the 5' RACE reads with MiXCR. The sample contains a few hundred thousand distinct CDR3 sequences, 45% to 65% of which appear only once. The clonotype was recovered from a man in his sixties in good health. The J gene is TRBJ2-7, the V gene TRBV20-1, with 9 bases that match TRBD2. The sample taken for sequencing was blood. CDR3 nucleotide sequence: TGCAGTGCTAGAGGATCTTCTAGCGGGACCTCCTACGAGCAGTACTTC. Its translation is CSARGSSSGTSYEQYF.